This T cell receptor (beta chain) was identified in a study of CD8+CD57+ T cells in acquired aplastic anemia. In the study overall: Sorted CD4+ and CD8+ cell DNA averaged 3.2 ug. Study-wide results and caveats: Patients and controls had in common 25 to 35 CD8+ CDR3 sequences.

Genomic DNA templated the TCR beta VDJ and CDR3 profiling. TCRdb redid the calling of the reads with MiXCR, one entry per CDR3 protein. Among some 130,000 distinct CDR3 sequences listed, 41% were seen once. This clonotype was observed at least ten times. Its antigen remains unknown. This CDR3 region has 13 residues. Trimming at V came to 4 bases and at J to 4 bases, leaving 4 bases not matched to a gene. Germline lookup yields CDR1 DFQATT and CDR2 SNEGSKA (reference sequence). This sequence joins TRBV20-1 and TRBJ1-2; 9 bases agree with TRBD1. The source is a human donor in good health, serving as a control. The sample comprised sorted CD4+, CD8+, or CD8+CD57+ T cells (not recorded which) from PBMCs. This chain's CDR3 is CSATGQGGYGYTF. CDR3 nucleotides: TGCAGTGCTACGGGACAGGGAGGCTATGGCTACACCTTC.